The 9 T cell receptor beta chains below come from one sample, sequenced in a study of spatial heterogeneity in lung cancer. Study-wide findings and caveats: It was found that expanded intratumoral alpha and beta TCR counts tracked tumor mutation counts.

Each CDR3 protein gets one entry after TCRdb re-called the 5' RACE reads with MiXCR. The sample carries roughly 2,300 distinct CDR3 sequences, 35% to 40% recorded once. These receptors lack a known antigen. The time point denotes: sample taken at primary tumor resection. The sequenced sample was lung tumor tissue, obtained at surgery. The receptors derive from a male donor with early-stage non-small cell lung cancer.

Turning to this clonotype: Found in a library prepared for alpha chains, this beta chain is an off-target read, and its abundance has little meaning. The rearrangement joins TRBV7-9 to TRBJ2-7, with TRBD1 as a possible D gene (5 bases). The CDR3 runs 15 residues. Trimming stripped 2 bases from V and 4 bases from J, with 15 bases between. Germline CDR1 reads SEHNR; CDR2 reads FQNEAQ (reference sequence). The CDR3 region is CASSLSQGVRYEQYF. Written as DNA, the CDR3 is TGTGCCAGCAGCTTATCCCAGGGCGTAAGATACGAGCAGTACTTC.

As to this clonotype: Found in a library prepared for alpha chains, this beta chain is an off-target read, and its abundance has little meaning. This chain joins TRBV5-1 and TRBJ2-1; D is unresolved. Germline-derived CDR1 and CDR2 are SGHRS and YFSETQ. Trimming removed 7 bases from V and 1 base from J, with 9 bases in between. This CDR3 spans 13 amino acids. The CDR3 loop is CASSGVSYNEQFF. CDR3 sequence (DNA): TGCGCCAGCTCAGGTGTTTCCTACAATGAGCAGTTCTTC.

This clonotype is termed medium-sized (0.01 to 0.1%). A library made for alpha chains picked up this beta chain off target, so its size means little. The chain employs TRBV11-2 and TRBJ2-2, with TRBD2 matching 13 bases. CDR3 length: 18 amino acids. Germline lookup yields CDR1 SGHAT and CDR2 FQNNGV. V lost 5 bases, J lost 6 bases, and 12 bases stayed unmatched. The CDR3 reads CASSPRTSGSIWAGELFF. The CDR3 DNA reads as TGTGCCAGCAGCCCCCGGACTAGCGGGAGTATTTGGGCCGGGGAGCTGTTTTTT.

This clonotype ranks as large. This beta chain slipped into a library made for alpha chains as a stray read, so its size is not meaningful. This chain uses TRBV20-1 with TRBJ2-5; D might be TRBD2 (5 bases). Per the germline V gene, CDR1 is DFQATT and CDR2 is SNEGSKA (reference sequence). V lost 5 bases and J 2 bases, leaving 12 bases between the germline ends. The CDR3 contains 13 residues. CDR3 coding DNA: TGCAGTGCTCCCAAGCGGCCTCAAGAGACCCAGTACTTC. Translated, it gives CSAPKRPQETQYF.

As concerns this clonotype: Found in a library prepared for alpha chains, this beta chain is an off-target read, and its abundance has little meaning. The chain couples TRBV29-1 to TRBJ2-1; 11 nucleotides agree with TRBD2. V lost 4 bases, J lost 7 bases, and 3 bases stayed unmatched. The CDR3 sequence is 13 residues long. Germline V gene sequence: CDR1 SQVTM, CDR2 ANQGSEA. The CDR3 DNA is TGCAGCGTTGTGGGACTAGCGGAGAATGAGCAGTTCTTC. Translation: CSVVGLAENEQFF.

This clonotype occurred a few times. This beta chain came through as a stray read in a library set up for alpha chains, and its size says little. The chain uses TRBV7-9 and TRBJ1-2; tentative D call: TRBD1 (5 bases). Germline lookup yields CDR1 SEHNR and CDR2 FQNEAQ (reference sequence). V was pared by 3 bases and J by 0 bases, with 14 bases between. The CDR3 has 16 amino acids. The chain's CDR3 is CASSFIGAPANYGYTF. DNA for the CDR3: TGTGCCAGCAGCTTCATCGGGGCACCAGCTAACTATGGCTACACCTTC.

For this clonotype: In a library made to pick up alpha chains, this beta chain is a stray read with a size that means little. This chain uses TRBV7-2 with TRBJ2-1; D uncertain. The CDR3 covers 15 residues. Germline V gives CDR1 SGHTA, CDR2 FQGNSA. V was trimmed by 4 bases and J by 2 bases, leaving 12 bases between them. DNA of the CDR3: TGTGCCAGCAGCTCCCAAGACCAACCCTACAATGAGCAGTTCTTC. Its translation: CASSSQDQPYNEQFF.

Notes on this clonotype: Little can be read into the size of this beta chain, an off-target read in a library designed for alpha chains. The chain joins TRBV6-5 to TRBJ2-7, with 7 bases lining up with TRBD1. J was trimmed by 3 bases and V by 7 bases; bases with no gene match: 9. The germline CDR1 and CDR2 sequences are MNHEY and SVGAGI. The CDR3 length is 14 residues. Here the CDR3 DNA reads TGTGCCAGCAAAACATCGAGGGGGCTCTACGAGCAGTACTTC. Protein product: CASKTSRGLYEQYF.

In regard to this clonotype: This beta chain came through as a stray read in a library set up for alpha chains, and its size says little. The chain carries TRBV5-1 and TRBJ2-2, with D hard to call. Trimming took 1 base from V and 0 from J, leaving 1 base between them. The CDR3 totals 13 residues. Looked up from germline, CDR1 is SGHRS and CDR2 is YFSETQ. In DNA form, the CDR3 reads TGCGCCAGCAGCTTGACGAACACCGGGGAGCTGTTTTTT. This translates into CASSLTNTGELFF. The full variable domain, in which reference TRBV5-1 and TRBJ2-2 provide the parts outside the CDR3, is KAGVTQTPRYLIKTRGQQVTLSCSPISGHRSVSWYQQTPGQGLQFLFEYFSETQRNKGNFPGRFSGRQFSNSRSEMNVSTLELGDSALYLCASSLTNTGELFFGEGSRLTVL.